These T cell receptor beta chains were read from a single sample in a study of metastatic and nonmetastatic thyroid tumors. TCRdb called clones again from the PCR reads with MiXCR. The table shows approximately 60,000 clones, with 30% occurring only once. The sequenced sample consisted of blood. These receptors were obtained from a female donor with papillary thyroid cancer or a benign thyroid nodule (not recorded which). Some clones in this sample may be carry-over from other donors' samples. Each CDR3 is given with its conserved first and last residue. The D gene is left open where the match is weak. Expanded clones are given a class, and other clones once, few, many or no size at all.

J | V | size | D | DNA | CDR3
TRBJ2-7 | TRBV27 | many | . | TGTGCCAGCAGTTCCTCCCCCTCCTACGAGCAGTACTTC | CASSSSPSYEQYF
TRBJ1-2 | TRBV3-1 | . | . | TGTGCCAGCAGTCCTCGGCGGGGTGGCTATGGCTACACCTTC | CASSPRRGGYGYTF
TRBJ2-7 | TRBV11-2 | once | TRBD1 | TGTGCCAGCAGCCCCCAGGGGGCGTTTACGGCCTCCTACGAGCAGTACTTC | CASSPQGAFTASYEQYF
TRBJ2-1 | TRBV24-1 | few | TRBD2 | TGTGCCACCCGGACTAGCGGGAGAAGTGAGCAGTTCTTC | CATRTSGRSEQFF
TRBJ1-2 | TRBV18 | . | TRBD1 | TGTGCCAGCTCACTAGCCCCAGGGGGCCACTATGGCTACACCTTC | CASSLAPGGHYGYTF
TRBJ2-7 | TRBV6-1 | . | TRBD2 | TGTGCCAGCAGGCGGGAGGCAGTCGCCTCCTACGAGCAGTACTTC | CASRREAVASYEQYF
TRBJ1-6 | TRBV5-1 | once | TRBD1 | TGCGCCAGCAGCGCGACAGGGGATTCACCCCTCCACTTT | CASSATGDSPLHF
TRBJ2-7 | TRBV19 | many | TRBD1 | TGTGCCAGTAGTCCCCGGACAGGCGCCAGCTCCTACGAGCAGTACTTC | CASSPRTGASSYEQYF
TRBJ2-7 | TRBV6-1 | few | TRBD1 | TGTGCCAGCAGGGAACAGGGGGCCTACGAGCAGTACTTC | CASREQGAYEQYF
TRBJ2-3 | TRBV7-3 | . | TRBD1 | TGTGCCAGCAGCTCGACAGGGTGGGGGGATACGCAGTATTTT | CASSSTGWGDTQYF
TRBJ2-2 | TRBV19 | . | . | TGTGCCAGTAGTAAACAAACTACCGGGGAGCTGTTTTTT | CASSKQTTGELFF
TRBJ1-5 | TRBV6-1 | many | TRBD1 | TGTGCCAGCAGTCCGGACAGGGGGAGTCAGCCCCAGCATTTT | CASSPDRGSQPQHF
TRBJ2-7 | TRBV30 | few | . | TGTGCCTGGAGTGTAGGGGGGATAAGCTACGAGCAGTACTTC | CAWSVGGISYEQYF
TRBJ2-2 | TRBV6-1 | few | TRBD1 | TGTGCCAGCAAGGGGGCGCCGGACACCGGGGAGCTGTTTTTT | CASKGAPDTGELFF
TRBJ2-7 | TRBV11-3 | once | . | TGTGCCAGCAGCTTGTTAGGGACACCATCCTACGAGCAGTACTTC | CASSLLGTPSYEQYF
TRBJ1-2 | TRBV5-1 | . | TRBD1 | TGCGCCAGCAAGGGGGACAGTCAAAACTATGGCTACACCTTC | CASKGDSQNYGYTF